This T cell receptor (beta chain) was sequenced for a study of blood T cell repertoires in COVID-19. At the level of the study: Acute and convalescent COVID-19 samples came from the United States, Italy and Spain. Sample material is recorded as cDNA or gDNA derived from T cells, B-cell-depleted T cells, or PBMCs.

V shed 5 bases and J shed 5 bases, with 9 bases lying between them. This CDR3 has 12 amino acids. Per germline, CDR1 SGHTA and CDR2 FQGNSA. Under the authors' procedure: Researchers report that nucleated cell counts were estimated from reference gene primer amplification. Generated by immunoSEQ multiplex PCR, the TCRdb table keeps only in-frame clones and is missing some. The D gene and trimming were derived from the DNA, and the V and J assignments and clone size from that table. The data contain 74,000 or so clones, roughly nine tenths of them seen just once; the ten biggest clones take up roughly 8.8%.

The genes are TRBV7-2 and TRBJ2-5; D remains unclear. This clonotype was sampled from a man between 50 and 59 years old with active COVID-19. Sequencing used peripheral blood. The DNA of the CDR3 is TGTGCCAGCAGCACCCTGAGGGAGACCCAGTACTTC. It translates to CASSTLRETQYF.